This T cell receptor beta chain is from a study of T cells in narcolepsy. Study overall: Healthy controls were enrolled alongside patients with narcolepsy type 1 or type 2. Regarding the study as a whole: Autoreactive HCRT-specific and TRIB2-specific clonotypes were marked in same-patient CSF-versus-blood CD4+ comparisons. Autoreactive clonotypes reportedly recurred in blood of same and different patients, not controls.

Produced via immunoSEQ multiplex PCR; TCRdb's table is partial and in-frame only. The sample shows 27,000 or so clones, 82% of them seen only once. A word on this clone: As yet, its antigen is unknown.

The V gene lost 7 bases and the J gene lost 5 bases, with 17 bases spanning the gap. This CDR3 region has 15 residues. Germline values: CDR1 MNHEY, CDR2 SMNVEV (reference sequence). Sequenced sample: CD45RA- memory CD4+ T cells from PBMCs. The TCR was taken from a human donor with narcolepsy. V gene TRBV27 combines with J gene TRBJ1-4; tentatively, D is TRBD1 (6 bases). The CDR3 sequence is CASTPSGARNEKLFF. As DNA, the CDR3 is TGTGCCAGCACCCCATCGGGGGCGAGGAATGAAAAACTGTTTTTT.